These 2 T cell receptor beta chains came from one sample sequenced in a study of CD8 T cells in ankylosing spondylitis. In TCRdb, the 5' RACE reads were re-called with MiXCR into one record per CDR3 protein. The sample carries 250,000 to 300,000 distinct CDR3 sequences, 20% recorded once. The material sequenced was blood, either unsorted or a sorted T cell fraction (not recorded which). The receptors were sampled from a male donor with ankylosing spondylitis or in good health (not recorded which).

This clonotype was detected only a few times. This rearrangement joins TRBV29-1 to TRBJ2-5; D not certain. The CDR3 runs to 13 residues. V lost 4 bases and J lost 2, with 11 bases in between. Germline-derived CDR1 and CDR2 are SQVTM and ANQGSEA. The DNA of the CDR3 is TGCAGCGTTGGAAACACCTATCAAGAGACCCAGTACTTC. This translates into CSVGNTYQETQYF.

There are a few counts of this clonotype. The gene calls are TRBV6-1 and TRBJ2-3, with D hard to call. V gave up 7 bases and J gave up 1 base, with 9 bases separating them. CDR3 length: 13 amino acids. Germline values: CDR1 MNHNS, CDR2 SASEGT. The CDR3 DNA is TGTGCCAGCAACCTCCCCGGCACAGATACGCAGTATTTT. Translation: CASNLPGTDTQYF.